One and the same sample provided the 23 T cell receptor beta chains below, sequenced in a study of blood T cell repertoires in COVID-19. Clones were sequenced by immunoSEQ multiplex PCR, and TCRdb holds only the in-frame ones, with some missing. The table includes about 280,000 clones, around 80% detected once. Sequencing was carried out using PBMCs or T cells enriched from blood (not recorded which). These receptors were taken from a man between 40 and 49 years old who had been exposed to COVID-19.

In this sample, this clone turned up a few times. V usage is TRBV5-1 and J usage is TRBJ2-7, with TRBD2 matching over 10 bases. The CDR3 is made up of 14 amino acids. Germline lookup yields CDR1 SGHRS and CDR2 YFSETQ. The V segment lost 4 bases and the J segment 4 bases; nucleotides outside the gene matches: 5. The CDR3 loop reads CASSPATSGYEQYF. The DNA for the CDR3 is TGCGCCAGCAGCCCCGCGACTAGCGGGTACGAGCAGTACTTC.

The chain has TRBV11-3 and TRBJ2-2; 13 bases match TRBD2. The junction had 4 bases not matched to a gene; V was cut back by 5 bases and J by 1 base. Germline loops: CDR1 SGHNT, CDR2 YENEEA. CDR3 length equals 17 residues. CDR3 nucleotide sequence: TGTGCCAGCAGCCAGGGACTAGCGGGACTGAACACCGGGGAGCTGTTTTTT. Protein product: CASSQGLAGLNTGELFF.

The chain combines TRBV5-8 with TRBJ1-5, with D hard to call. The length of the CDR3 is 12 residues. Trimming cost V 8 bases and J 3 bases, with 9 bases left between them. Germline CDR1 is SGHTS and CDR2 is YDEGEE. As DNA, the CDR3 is TGTGCCAGTGGGAGGCTCAATCAGCCCCAGCATTTT. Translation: CASGRLNQPQHF.

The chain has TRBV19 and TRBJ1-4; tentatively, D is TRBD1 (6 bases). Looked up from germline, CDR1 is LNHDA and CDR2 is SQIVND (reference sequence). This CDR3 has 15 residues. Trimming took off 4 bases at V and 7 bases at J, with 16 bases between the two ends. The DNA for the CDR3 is TGTGCCAGTAGTACAGACGGACAGCTTTCTGAAAAACTGTTTTTT. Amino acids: CASSTDGQLSEKLFF.

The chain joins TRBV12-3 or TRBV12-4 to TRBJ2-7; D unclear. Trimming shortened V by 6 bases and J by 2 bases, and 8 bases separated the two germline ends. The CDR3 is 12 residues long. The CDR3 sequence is CASRSATYEQYF. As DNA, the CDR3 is TGTGCCAGCAGAAGCGCAACCTACGAGCAGTACTTC.

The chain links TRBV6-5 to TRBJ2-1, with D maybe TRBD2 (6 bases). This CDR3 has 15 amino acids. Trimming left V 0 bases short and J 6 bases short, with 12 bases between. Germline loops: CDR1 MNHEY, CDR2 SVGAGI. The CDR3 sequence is CASSYSIGSRNEQFF. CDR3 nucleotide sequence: TGTGCCAGCAGTTACTCGATCGGGAGTCGCAATGAGCAGTTCTTC.

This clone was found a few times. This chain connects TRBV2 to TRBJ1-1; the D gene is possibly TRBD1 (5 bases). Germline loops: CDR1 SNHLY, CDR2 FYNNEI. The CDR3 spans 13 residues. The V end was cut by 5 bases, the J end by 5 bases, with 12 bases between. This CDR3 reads CASSTRGGTEAFF. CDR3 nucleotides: TGTGCCAGCAGTACCCGCGGGGGAACTGAAGCTTTCTTT.

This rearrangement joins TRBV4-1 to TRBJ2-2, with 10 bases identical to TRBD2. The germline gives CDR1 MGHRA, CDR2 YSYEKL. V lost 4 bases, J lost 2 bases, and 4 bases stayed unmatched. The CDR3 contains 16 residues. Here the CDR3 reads CASSRGLAVNTGELFF. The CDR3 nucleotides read TGCGCCAGCAGCCGCGGACTAGCGGTTAACACCGGGGAGCTGTTTTTT.

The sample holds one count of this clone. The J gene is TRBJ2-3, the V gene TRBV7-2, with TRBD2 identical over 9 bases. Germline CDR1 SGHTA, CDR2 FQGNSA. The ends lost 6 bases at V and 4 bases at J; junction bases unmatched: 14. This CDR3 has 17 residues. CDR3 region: CASSPILSGRIADTQYF. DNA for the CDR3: TGTGCCAGCAGTCCCATCCTTAGCGGGAGAATCGCAGATACGCAGTATTTT.

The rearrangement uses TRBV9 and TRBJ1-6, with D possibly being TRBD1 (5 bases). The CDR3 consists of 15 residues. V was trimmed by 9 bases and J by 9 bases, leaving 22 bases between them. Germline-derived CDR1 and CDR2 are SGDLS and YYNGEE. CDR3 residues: CAKSAPGRERSPLHF. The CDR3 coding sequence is TGTGCCAAAAGTGCCCCAGGGCGCGAACGTTCACCCCTCCACTTT.

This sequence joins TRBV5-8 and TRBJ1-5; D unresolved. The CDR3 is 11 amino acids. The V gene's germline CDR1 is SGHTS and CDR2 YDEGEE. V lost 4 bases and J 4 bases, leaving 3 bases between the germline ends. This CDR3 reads CASSPNQPQHF. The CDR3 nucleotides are TGTGCCAGCAGCCCTAATCAGCCCCAGCATTTT.

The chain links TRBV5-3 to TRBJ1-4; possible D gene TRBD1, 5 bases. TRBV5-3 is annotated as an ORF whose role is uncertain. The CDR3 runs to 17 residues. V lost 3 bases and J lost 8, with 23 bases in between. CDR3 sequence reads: CARSCRVALRDQEKLFF. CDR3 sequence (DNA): TGTGCCAGAAGCTGCCGGGTCGCCCTCAGGGATCAAGAAAAACTGTTTTTT.

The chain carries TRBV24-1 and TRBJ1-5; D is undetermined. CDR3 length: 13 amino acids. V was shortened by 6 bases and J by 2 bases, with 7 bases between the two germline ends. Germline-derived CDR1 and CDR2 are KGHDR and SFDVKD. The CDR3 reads CATSLPGNQPQHF. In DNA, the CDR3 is TGTGCCACCAGTCTTCCGGGCAATCAGCCCCAGCATTTT.

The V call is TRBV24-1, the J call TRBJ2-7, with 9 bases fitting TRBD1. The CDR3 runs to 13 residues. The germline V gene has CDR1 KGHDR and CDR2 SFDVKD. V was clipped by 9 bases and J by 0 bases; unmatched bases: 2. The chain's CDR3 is CATGTGSSYEQYF. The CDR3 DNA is TGTGCCACCGGGACAGGGAGCTCCTACGAGCAGTACTTC.

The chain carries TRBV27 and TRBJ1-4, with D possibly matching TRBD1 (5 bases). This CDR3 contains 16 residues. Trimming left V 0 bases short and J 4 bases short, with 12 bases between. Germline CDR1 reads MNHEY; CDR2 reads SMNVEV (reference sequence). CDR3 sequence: CASSLSWSGLNEKLFF. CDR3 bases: TGTGCCAGCAGTTTATCCTGGTCAGGGCTTAATGAAAAACTGTTTTTT.

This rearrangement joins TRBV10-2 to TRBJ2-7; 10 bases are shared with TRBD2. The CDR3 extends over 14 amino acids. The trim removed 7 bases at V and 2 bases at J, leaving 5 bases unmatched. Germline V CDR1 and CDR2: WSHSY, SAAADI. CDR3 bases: TGCGCCAGCAAAGCAGCGGGAGGGCCCTACGAGCAGTACTTC. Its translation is CASKAAGGPYEQYF.

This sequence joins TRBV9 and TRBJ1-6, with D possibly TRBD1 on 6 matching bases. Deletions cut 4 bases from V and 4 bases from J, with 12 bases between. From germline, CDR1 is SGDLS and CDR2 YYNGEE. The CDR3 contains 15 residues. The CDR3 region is CASSTRGGYNSPLHF. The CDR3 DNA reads TGTGCCAGCAGCACTCGAGGGGGATATAATTCACCCCTCCACTTT.

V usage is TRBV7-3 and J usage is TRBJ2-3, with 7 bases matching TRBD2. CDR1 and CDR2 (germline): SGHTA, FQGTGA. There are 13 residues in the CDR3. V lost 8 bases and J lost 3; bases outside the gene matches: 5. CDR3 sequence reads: CASGAGVTDTQYF. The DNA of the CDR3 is TGTGCCAGCGGGGCGGGAGTGACAGATACGCAGTATTTT.

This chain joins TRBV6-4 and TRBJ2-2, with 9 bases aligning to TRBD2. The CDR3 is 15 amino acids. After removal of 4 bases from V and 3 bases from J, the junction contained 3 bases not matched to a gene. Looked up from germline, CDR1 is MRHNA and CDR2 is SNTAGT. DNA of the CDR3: TGTGCCAGCAGTGCGACTAGCGGCTACACCGGGGAGCTGTTTTTT. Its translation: CASSATSGYTGELFF.

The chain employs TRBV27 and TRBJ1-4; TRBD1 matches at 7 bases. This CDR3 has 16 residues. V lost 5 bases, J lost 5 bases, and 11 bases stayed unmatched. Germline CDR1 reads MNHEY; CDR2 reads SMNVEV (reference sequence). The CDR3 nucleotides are TGTGCCAGCAGTATCAGACCGGGACAGAAGAATGAAAAACTGTTTTTT. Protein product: CASSIRPGQKNEKLFF. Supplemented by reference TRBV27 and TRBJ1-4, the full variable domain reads EAQVTQNPRYLITVTGKKLTVTCSQNMNHEYMSWYRQDPGLGLRQIYYSMNVEVTDKGDVPEGYKVSRKEKRNFPLILESPSPNQTSLYFCASSIRPGQKNEKLFFGSGTQLSVL.

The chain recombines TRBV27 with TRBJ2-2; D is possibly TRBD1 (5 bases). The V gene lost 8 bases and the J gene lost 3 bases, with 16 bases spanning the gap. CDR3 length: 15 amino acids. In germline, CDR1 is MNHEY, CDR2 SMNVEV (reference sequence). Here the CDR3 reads CASGVIQEDTGELFF. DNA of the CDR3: TGTGCCAGCGGTGTCATACAGGAAGACACCGGGGAGCTGTTTTTT.

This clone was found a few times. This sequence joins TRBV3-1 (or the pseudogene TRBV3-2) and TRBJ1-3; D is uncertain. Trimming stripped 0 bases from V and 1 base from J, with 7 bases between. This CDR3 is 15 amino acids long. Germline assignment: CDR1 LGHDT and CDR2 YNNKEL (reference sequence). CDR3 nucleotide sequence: TGTGCCAGCAGCCAAGAACTGTATTCTGGAAACACCATATATTTT. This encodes CASSQELYSGNTIYF.

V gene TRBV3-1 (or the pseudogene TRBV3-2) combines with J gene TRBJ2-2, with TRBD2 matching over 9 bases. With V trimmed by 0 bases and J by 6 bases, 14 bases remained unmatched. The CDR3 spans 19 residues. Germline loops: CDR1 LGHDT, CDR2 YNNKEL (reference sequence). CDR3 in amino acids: CASSQEVRREGRFSGELFF. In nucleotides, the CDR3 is TGTGCCAGCAGCCAAGAGGTTCGGCGGGAGGGCCGCTTTTCCGGGGAGCTGTTTTTT.